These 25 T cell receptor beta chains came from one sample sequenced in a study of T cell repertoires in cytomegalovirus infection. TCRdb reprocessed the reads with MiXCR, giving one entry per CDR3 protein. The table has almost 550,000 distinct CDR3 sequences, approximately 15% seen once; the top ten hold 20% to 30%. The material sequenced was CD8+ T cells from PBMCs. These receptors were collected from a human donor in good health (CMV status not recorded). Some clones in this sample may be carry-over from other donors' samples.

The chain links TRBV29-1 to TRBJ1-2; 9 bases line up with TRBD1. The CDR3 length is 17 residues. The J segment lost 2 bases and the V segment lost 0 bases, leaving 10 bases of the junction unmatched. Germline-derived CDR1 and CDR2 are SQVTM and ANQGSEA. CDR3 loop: CSVEDRRTGEMNYGYTF. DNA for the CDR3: TGCAGCGTTGAAGATCGAAGGACAGGGGAGATGAACTATGGCTACACCTTC.

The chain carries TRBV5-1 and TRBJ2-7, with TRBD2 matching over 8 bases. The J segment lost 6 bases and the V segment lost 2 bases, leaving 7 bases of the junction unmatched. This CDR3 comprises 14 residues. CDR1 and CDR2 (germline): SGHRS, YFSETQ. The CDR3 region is CASSFRQREIEQYF. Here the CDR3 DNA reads TGCGCCAGCAGCTTTCGCCAGCGGGAGATCGAGCAGTACTTC.

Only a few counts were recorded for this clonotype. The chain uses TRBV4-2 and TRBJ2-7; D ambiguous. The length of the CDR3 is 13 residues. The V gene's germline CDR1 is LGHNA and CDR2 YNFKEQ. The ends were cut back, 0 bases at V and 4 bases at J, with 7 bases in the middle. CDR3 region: CASSQENEYEQYF. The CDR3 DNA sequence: TGTGCCAGCAGCCAAGAAAACGAATACGAGCAGTACTTC.

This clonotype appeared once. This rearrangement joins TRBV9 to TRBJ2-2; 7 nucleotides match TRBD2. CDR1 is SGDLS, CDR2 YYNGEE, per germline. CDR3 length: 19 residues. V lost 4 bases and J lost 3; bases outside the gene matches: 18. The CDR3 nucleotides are TGTGCCAGCAGCTATGATAGAGGTGGCGGGAGTAGAGACACCGGGGAGCTGTTTTTT. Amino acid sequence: CASSYDRGGGSRDTGELFF.

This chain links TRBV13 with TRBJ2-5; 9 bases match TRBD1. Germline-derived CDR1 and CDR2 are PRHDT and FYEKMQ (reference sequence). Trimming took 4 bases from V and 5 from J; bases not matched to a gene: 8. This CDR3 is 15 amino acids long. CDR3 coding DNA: TGTGCCAGCAGCTCAAGACAGGGGGTAAAGGAGACCCAGTACTTC. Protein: CASSSRQGVKETQYF.

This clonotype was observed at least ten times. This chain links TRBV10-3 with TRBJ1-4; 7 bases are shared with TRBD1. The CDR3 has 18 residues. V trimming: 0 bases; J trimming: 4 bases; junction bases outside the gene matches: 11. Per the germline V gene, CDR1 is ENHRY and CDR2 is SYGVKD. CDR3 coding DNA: TGTGCCATCAGTGAGTCGACTGCAGGGGGTTTAAGTAATGAAAAACTGTTTTTT. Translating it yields CAISESTAGGLSNEKLFF.

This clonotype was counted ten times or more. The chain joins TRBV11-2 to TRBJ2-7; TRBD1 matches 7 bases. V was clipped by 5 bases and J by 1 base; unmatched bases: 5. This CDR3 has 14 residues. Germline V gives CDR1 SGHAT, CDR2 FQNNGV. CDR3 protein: CASSALQGSYEQYF. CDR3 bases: TGTGCCAGCAGCGCCCTACAGGGGTCCTACGAGCAGTACTTC.

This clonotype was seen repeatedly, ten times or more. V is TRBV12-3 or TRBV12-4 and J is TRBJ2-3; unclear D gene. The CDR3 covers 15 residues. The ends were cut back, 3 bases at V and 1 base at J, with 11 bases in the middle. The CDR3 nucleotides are TGTGCCAGCAGTTTTACCTCTTTGGGCACAGATACGCAGTATTTT. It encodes CASSFTSLGTDTQYF.

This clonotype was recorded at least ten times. DNA for the CDR3: TGTGCCAGCAGCGGACAGAGAAGCTCCTACAATGAGCAGTTCTTC. Translation gives CASSGQRSSYNEQFF. The chain recombines TRBV6-1 with TRBJ2-1, with D possibly TRBD1 on 6 matching bases. Trimming stripped 6 bases from V and 0 bases from J, with 12 bases between. CDR3 length: 15 residues. The germline CDR1 and CDR2 sequences are MNHNS and SASEGT.

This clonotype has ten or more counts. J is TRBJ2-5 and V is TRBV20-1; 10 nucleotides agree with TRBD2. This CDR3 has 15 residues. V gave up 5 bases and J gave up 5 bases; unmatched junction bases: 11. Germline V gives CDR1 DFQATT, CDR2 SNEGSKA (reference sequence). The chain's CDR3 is CSAHIPLAGMETQYF. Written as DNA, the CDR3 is TGCAGTGCTCATATCCCACTAGCGGGGATGGAGACCCAGTACTTC.

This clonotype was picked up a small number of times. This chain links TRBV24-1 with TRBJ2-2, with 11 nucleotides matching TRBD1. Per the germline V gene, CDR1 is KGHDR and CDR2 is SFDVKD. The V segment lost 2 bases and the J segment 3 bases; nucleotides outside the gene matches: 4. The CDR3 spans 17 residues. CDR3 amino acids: CATSDSGQGADTGELFF. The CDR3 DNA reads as TGTGCCACCAGTGATTCCGGACAGGGGGCGGACACCGGGGAGCTGTTTTTT.

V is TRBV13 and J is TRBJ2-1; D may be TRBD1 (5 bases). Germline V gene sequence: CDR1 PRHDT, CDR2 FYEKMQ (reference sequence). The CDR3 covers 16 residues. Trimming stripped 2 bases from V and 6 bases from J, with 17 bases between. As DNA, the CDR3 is TGTGCCAGCAGCTTATTAGGGGAAAACTTTTTCAATGAGCAGTTCTTC. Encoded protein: CASSLLGENFFNEQFF.

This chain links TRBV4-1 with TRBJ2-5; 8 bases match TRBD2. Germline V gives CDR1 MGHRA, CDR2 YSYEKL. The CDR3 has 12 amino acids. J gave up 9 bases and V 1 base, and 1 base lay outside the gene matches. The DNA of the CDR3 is TGCGCCAGCAGCCAAGCGCGGGAGGCCCAGTACTTC. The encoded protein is CASSQAREAQYF.

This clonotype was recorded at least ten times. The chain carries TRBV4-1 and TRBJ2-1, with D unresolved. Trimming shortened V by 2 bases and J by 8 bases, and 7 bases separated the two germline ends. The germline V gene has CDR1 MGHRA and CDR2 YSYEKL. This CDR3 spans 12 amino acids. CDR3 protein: CASSQLPHEQFF. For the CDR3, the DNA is TGCGCCAGCAGCCAACTACCCCATGAGCAGTTCTTC.

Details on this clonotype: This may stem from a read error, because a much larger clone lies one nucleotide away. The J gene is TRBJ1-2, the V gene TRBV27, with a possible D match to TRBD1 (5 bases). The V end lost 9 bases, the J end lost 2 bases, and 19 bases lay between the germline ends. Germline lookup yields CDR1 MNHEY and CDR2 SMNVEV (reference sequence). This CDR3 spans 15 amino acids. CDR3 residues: CARSPRGHPNYGYTF. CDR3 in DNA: TGTGCCAGATCCCCGCGGGGCCATCCCAACTATGGCTACACCTTC.

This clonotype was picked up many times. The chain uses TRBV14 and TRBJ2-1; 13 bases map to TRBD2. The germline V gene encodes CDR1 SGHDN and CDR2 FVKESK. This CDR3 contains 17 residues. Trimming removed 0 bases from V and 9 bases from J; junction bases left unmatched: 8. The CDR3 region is CASSQDRRLAGGLEQFF. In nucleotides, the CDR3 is TGTGCCAGCAGCCAAGATCGGAGACTAGCGGGAGGCCTTGAGCAGTTCTTC.

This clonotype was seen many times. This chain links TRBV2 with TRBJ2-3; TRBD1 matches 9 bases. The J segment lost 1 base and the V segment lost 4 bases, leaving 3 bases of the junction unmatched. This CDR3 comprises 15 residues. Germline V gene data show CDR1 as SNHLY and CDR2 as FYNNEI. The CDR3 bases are TGTGCCAGCAGTGCGGGACAGGGCCGCACAGATACGCAGTATTTT. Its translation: CASSAGQGRTDTQYF.

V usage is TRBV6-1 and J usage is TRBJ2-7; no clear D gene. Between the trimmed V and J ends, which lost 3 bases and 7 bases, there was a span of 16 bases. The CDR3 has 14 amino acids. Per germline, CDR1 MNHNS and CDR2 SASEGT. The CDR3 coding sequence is TGTGCCAGCAGTGATACAGCCTCGATGGGGGAGCAGTACTTC. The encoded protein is CASSDTASMGEQYF.

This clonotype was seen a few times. In DNA form, the CDR3 reads TGTGCCAGTAGTATAACTAGAAGTGGGAGAAGAGTTGAAGCTTTCTTT. Its protein is CASSITRSGRRVEAFF. This sequence joins TRBV19 and TRBJ1-1, with D unclear. The CDR3 extends over 16 amino acids. The V gene lost 2 bases and the J gene lost 7 bases, with 20 bases spanning the gap. Germline V gene sequence: CDR1 LNHDA, CDR2 SQIVND (reference sequence).

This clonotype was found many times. This CDR3 is CASSDWNTEAFF. CDR3 nucleotide sequence: TGTGCCAGCAGTGACTGGAACACTGAAGCTTTCTTT. The chain recombines TRBV6-1 with TRBJ1-1; no definite D call. Germline V CDR1 and CDR2: MNHNS, SASEGT. V gave up 3 bases and J gave up 1 base, with 3 bases separating them. The CDR3 is 12 amino acids.

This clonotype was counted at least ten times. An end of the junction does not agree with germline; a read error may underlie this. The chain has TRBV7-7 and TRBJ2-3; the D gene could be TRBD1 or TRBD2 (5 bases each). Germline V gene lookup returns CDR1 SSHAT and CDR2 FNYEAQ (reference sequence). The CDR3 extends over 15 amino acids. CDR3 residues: CASSLRVGGTDTQYF. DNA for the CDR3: TGTGCTAGCAGCTTACGCGTGGGGGGCACAGATACGCAGTATTTT.

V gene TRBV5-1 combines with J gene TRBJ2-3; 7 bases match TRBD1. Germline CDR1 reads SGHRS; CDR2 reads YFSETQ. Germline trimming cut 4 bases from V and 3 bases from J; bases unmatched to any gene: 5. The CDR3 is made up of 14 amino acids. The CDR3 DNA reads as TGCGCCAGCAGCAGGTCGACAGGGACAGATACGCAGTATTTT. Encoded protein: CASSRSTGTDTQYF.

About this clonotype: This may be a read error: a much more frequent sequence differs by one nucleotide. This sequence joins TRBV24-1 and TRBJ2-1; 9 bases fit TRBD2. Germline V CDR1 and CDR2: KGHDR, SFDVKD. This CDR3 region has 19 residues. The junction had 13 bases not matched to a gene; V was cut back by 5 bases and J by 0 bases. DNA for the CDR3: TGTGCCACCAGTGCTGTAGAGCTAGCGGGGCCGAGCTCCTACAATGAGCAGTTCTTC. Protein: CATSAVELAGPSSYNEQFF.

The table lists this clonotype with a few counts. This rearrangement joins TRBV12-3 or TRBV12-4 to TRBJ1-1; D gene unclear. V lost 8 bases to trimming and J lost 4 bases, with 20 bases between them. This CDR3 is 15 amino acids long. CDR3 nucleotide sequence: TGTGCCAGCTATTATGGAGGCCCCCGTGGCACTGAAGCTTTCTTT. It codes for CASYYGGPRGTEAFF.

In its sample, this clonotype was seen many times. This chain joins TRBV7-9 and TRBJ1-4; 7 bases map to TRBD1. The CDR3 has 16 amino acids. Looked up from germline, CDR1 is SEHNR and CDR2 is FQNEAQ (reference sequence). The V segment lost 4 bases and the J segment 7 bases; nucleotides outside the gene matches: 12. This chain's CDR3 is CASSYPAGGNIEKLFF. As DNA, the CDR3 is TGTGCCAGCAGCTATCCCGCAGGGGGGAATATTGAAAAACTGTTTTTT.